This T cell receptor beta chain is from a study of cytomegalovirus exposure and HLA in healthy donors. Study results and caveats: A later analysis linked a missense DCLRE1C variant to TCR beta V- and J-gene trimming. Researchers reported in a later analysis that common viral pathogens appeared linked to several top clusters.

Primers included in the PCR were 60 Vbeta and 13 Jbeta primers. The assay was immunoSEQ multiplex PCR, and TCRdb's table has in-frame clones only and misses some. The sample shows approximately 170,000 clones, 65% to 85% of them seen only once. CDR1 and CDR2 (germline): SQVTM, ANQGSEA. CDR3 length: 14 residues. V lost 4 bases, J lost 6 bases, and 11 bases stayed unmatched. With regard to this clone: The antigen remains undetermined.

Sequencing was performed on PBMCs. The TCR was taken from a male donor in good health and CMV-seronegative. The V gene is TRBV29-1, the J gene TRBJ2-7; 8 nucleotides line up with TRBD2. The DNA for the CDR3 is TGCAGCGTTGTGGCAGGGCTGGCGGGAGGCGAGCAGTACTTC. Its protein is CSVVAGLAGGEQYF.